This T cell receptor beta chain comes out of a study of T cells after posttransplantation cyclophosphamide. Study-wide results and caveats: Skin or GI-infiltrating T cells shared few TRB sequences with blood. TRB clonality was highly associated with recipient CMV seropositivity and reactivation.

Worth noting for this clone: Its antigen is currently unknown.

Sequenced by immunoSEQ multiplex PCR; TCRdb stores in-frame clones only, minus some. The profile covers 47,000 or so clones, with roughly nine tenths appearing a single time and around 3% taken by the ten largest. The TCR originated in a woman in her 50s in good health and a related stem cell transplant donor. Sequenced sample: PBMCs.

CDR3 protein: CASSLATAGGHNEQFF. The CDR3, as DNA: TGTGCCAGCAGCTTAGCGACAGCGGGGGGCCACAATGAGCAGTTCTTC. The rearrangement links TRBV7-6 to TRBJ2-1; 9 bases fit TRBD2. This CDR3 has 16 amino acids. V shed 0 bases, J shed 5 bases, and the junction held 5 bases outside the gene matches. Germline-derived CDR1 and CDR2 are SGHVS and FNYEAQ. Looking up the rest from reference TRBV7-6 and TRBJ2-1 gives the full variable domain: GAGVSQSPRYKVTKRGQDVALRCDPISGHVSLYWYRQALGQGPEFLTYFNYEAQQDKSGLPNDRFSAERPEGSISTLTIQRTEQRDSAMYRCASSLATAGGHNEQFFGPGTRLTVL.